This TCR beta chain came from a study of shared clonotypes between healthy human individuals. This clone was detected a few times. Its specificity is not known. Per the germline V gene, CDR1 is SGHVS and CDR2 is FQNEAQ. V trimming: 1 base; J trimming: 2 bases; junction bases outside the gene matches: 2. The CDR3 runs to 15 residues. The authors ran the assay at deep level. Each subset's genomic DNA was shared equally among a number of immunoSEQ plates. Ten immunoSEQ deep assay plates served to sequence unsorted PBMC DNA. Assay used: immunoSEQ multiplex PCR; TCRdb lists only in-frame clones, some missing. The sample records roughly 510,000 clones, about three quarters being singletons. Notes on the study in general: Represented diversity (both genetic and exposure-history) was limited by the small number of donors.

Sequencing was carried out using PBMCs. This TCR was sampled from a woman in her forties in good health. Some clones in this sample may be carry-over from other donors' samples. This sequence joins TRBV7-8 and TRBJ2-1; 7 bases fit TRBD1. In nucleotides, the CDR3 is TGTGCCAGCAGCTTAGAAGGGGGCACCTACAATGAGCAGTTCTTC. Its translation: CASSLEGGTYNEQFF.